Listed here are 9 T cell receptor beta chains from one sample, sequenced in a study of CD8+ T cells in alopecia areata. In each case, RNA was isolated and then reverse transcribed into cDNA as the sequencing template. Produced via immunoSEQ multiplex PCR; TCRdb's table is partial and in-frame only. The sample consists of approximately 98,000 clones, about 60% of them appearing once. The sample taken for sequencing was NKG2D-low CD8+ T cells sorted from blood. These receptors all stem from a human donor with alopecia areata.

J is TRBJ2-2 and V is TRBV5-1, with 8 nucleotides matching TRBD1. V dropped 3 bases and J dropped 3; count of bases not matched to a gene: 4. This CDR3 spans 15 amino acids. Per germline, CDR1 SGHRS and CDR2 YFSETQ. The chain's CDR3 is CASSSRGLDTGELFF. For the CDR3, the DNA is TGCGCCAGCAGCTCCAGGGGGCTCGACACCGGGGAGCTGTTTTTT.

This clone was counted a single time. The chain uses TRBV30 and TRBJ2-7; D is ambiguous. The V end was cut by 4 bases, the J end by 7 bases, with 14 bases between. The CDR3 covers 12 residues. Germline CDR1 and CDR2: GTSNPN and SVGIG (reference sequence). CDR3 DNA: TGTGCCTGGACGGTCCATTCTATGGAGCAGTACTTC. It specifies CAWTVHSMEQYF.

The rearrangement uses TRBV27 and TRBJ2-1; D not resolved. The CDR3 length is 15 residues. Between the trimmed V and J ends, which lost 1 base and 2 bases, there was a span of 9 bases. Per the germline V gene, CDR1 is MNHEY and CDR2 is SMNVEV (reference sequence). The CDR3, as DNA: TGTGCCAGCAGTTTATTTGGAAATCCCTACAATGAGCAGTTCTTC. This encodes CASSLFGNPYNEQFF.

The V and J genes are TRBV9 and TRBJ2-1, with TRBD2 as a possible D gene (6 bases). Trimming shortened V by 4 bases and J by 0 bases, and 8 bases separated the two germline ends. Germline lookup yields CDR1 SGDLS and CDR2 YYNGEE. The CDR3 runs to 14 residues. CDR3 loop: CASSRDSSYNEQFF. The CDR3 DNA reads TGTGCCAGCAGCAGGGACTCCTCCTACAATGAGCAGTTCTTC.

The V gene is TRBV11-2, the J gene TRBJ2-1; 10 bases map to TRBD2. The CDR3 totals 14 residues. Trimming at V came to 5 bases and at J to 10 bases, leaving 8 bases not matched to a gene. Germline CDR1 reads SGHAT; CDR2 reads FQNNGV. CDR3 region: CASSEAGGPREQFF. Written as DNA, the CDR3 is TGTGCCAGCAGCGAAGCGGGAGGGCCACGGGAGCAGTTCTTC.

This clone is a singleton in its sample. This sequence joins TRBV6-5 and TRBJ1-1; TRBD1 might be the D (6 bases). This CDR3 comprises 14 residues. Trimming cost V 6 bases and J 4 bases, with 15 bases left between them. Germline values: CDR1 MNHEY, CDR2 SVGAGI. CDR3 nucleotide sequence: TGTGCCAGCAGATTCCTCTTGGGGGCCACTGAAGCTTTCTTT. This encodes CASRFLLGATEAFF.

This sequence joins TRBV11-2 and TRBJ2-1; a possible D gene is TRBD2 (5 bases). The ends were cut back, 5 bases at V and 8 bases at J, with 7 bases in the middle. CDR1 is SGHAT and CDR2 is FQNNGV in the germline V gene. This CDR3 spans 11 amino acids. The CDR3 region is CASSPGDEQFF. In DNA form, the CDR3 reads TGTGCCAGCAGCCCCGGGGATGAGCAGTTCTTC.

V usage is TRBV6-1 and J usage is TRBJ2-7, with no clear D. V was cut by 7 bases and J by 0 bases, with 16 bases left in between. The CDR3 runs to 15 residues. The germline V gene has CDR1 MNHNS and CDR2 SASEGT. CDR3 region: CASTQGRPDSYEQYF. For the CDR3, the DNA is TGTGCCAGCACCCAAGGACGGCCCGACTCCTACGAGCAGTACTTC.

This chain connects TRBV5-1 to TRBJ1-2; 9 bases are shared with TRBD1. The V segment lost 4 bases and the J segment 0 bases; nucleotides outside the gene matches: 7. This CDR3 is 16 amino acids long. Looked up from germline, CDR1 is SGHRS and CDR2 is YFSETQ. CDR3 sequence reads: CASSPRDRGSNYGYTF. For the CDR3, the DNA is TGCGCCAGCAGCCCTCGAGACAGGGGGTCTAACTATGGCTACACCTTC.